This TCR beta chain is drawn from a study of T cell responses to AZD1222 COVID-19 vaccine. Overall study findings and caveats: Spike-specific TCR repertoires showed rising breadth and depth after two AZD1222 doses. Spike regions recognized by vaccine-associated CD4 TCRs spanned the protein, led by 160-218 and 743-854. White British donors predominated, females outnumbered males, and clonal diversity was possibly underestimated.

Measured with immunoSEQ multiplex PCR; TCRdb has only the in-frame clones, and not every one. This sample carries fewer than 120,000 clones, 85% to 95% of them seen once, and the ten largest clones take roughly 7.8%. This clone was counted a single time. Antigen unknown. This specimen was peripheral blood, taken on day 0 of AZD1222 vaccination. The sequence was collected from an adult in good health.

For the CDR3, the DNA is TGTGCCACCAGCAGAGACCACCTGAAGCGGGGGGGCTCCAATGAGCAGTTCTTC. Its protein is CATSRDHLKRGGSNEQFF. This rearrangement joins TRBV15 to TRBJ2-1, with 10 nucleotides matching TRBD2. CDR1 is LNHNV and CDR2 is YYDKDF in the germline V gene (reference sequence). There are 18 residues in the CDR3. V dropped 0 bases and J dropped 6; count of bases not matched to a gene: 11.